Included here is one T cell receptor (beta chain) sequence, with context. This clonotype came up many times. The target of this receptor is not known. There are no base qualities to consult, and no much larger clone falls within one base. According to the study, the label for this sample's time point signals: newly diagnosed GD, antithyroid drugs for less than 3 months. For both TCR sequencing and RNA sequencing, RNA was extracted from PBMCs using TRIzol. Graves' disease was diagnosed according to American Thyroid Association guidelines. The patients came from an endocrinology department in Xi'an, China. From each patient, around 9 milliliters of peripheral blood was collected into an EDTA anticoagulant tube. PBMCs were isolated by Ficoll Paque Plus density gradient separation without further T cell sorting. An Agilent 2100 Bioanalyzer and agarose gel were used to check RNA quality, and a NanoDrop 2000 was used to measure RNA concentration.

The protocol used for the library was multiplex PCR. This sample was sequenced with an Illumina HiSeq 4000. CDR3 regions were amplified by Arm-PCR with iRepertoire HTBI primers to construct TCR beta libraries. Before sequencing, the PCR products went through gel purification. The original pipeline was this. Gene usage analysis of CDR3 amino acid clonotypes used the approximately 62 TRBV and some 15 TRBJ segments found across samples. Filtered high-quality paired reads were merged into contigs using COPE and FqMerger. BLAST was used to align contigs to the IMGT TRBV, TRBD and TRBJ reference genes, and CDR3 was defined following IMGT. Highly expanded clones were defined as clonotypes with a frequency above 0.1%. Shannon entropy served as the measure of repertoire diversity, while the Gini coefficient captured V-J evenness. Clonotypes shared by more than one individual were considered public. TCRdb reworked the public reads: Q25 trimming with fastp, MiXCR clone assembly, productive beta chains retained. Every CDR3 protein is listed once, alongside the most common genes and DNA of its rows. The V and J calls and clone size are TCRdb's, not the authors'. Present in this sample are about 620,000 distinct CDR3 sequences, about 15% of which were seen just once. About 20% of the sample is held by the ten biggest clonotypes.

The entry originates in a study of regulatory T cells in long-lasting Graves disease listed by TCRdb under 2021. As for the study more broadly: Patients with newly diagnosed Graves' disease had been on antithyroid drugs for under 3 months. This study used TCR sequencing and RNA sequencing of peripheral blood to compare persistent Graves' disease patients against newly diagnosed Graves' disease patients. TCR sequencing covered 13 persistent and approximately 20 newly diagnosed Graves' disease patients, around 35 samples in total. The study took place in China and was registered as a clinical trial.

The study at large found these results: The small sample size was acknowledged by the authors as a limitation that may reduce accuracy. Patients with persistent disease shared more public clonotypes (about 3,000) than newly diagnosed patients did (roughly 970). Persistent disease showed preferential use of TRBV28, TRBJ1-2 and TRBJ2-5, whereas newly diagnosed disease favored TRBV20-1 and TRBJ2-1. Only the TCR beta chain was sequenced and analyzed. Because the primary lesion, thyroid tissue, could not be accessed, the study looked at peripheral blood alone. Persistent Graves' disease patients showed lower TCR Shannon entropy and fewer highly expanded clones than newly diagnosed patients, suggesting clonal expansion.

The CDR3 sequence holds 12 residues, the cysteine and phenylalanine included. The only DNA kept is the CDR3, 36 bases in frame from the first base. CDR1 SEHNR and CDR2 FQNEAQ are derived from the germline V gene (reference sequence). Trimming costs V 5 bases and J 1 base, and their ends lie 6 bases apart. This same sample was also part of a study on T cells in Graves' hyperthyroidism and ophthalmopathy. The second study's authors report: A patient counted as having stable Graves' hyperthyroidism if no progression to ophthalmopathy occurred over 18 months of follow-up. Hyperthyroidism patients were aged 18 to 65 years and newly diagnosed, with disease duration of less than 2 months. Patients with uncontrolled infections, other autoimmune diseases, pregnancy or lactation were excluded. Diagnoses were based on clinical symptoms, serum thyroxine and TRAb, thyroid ultrasound and orbital computed tomography. The TCR CDR3 was subjected to a first round of RT-PCR using the HTBI primer set and the Qiagen OneStep RT-PCR kit. Most expanded thyroid clonotypes (frequency above 0.001) were also detected in blood, suggesting blood repertoires may reflect thyroid immune responses. In cross-validation, a model built on a 13 V-J signature told ophthalmopathy apart from stable hyperthyroidism with roughly 87% sensitivity and about 81% specificity, and in testing the same model reached 80%/75%. In validation, the model predicted progression to ophthalmopathy a median of about 5.9 months before onset, with approximately 68% sensitivity and more than 72% specificity. TCR V-J signatures able to tell the groups apart were searched for in a discovery cohort of some 100 patients, of whom more than 40 had Graves' ophthalmopathy and 55 to 60 had stable Graves' hyperthyroidism. Prospective prediction of ophthalmopathy was tested in an independent validation cohort of some 20 hyperthyroidism patients and approximately 17 patients who later progressed to ophthalmopathy. The roughly 100 discovery patients were divided at random into training and test sets in a 7:3 ratio. In addition, the study compared T-cell repertoires in thyroid tissue and in blood from five to seven Graves' hyperthyroidism patients. After blood sampling, hyperthyroidism patients were treated with methimazole at a starting dose of 30 mg daily, and ophthalmopathy patients were treated with high-dose intravenous methylprednisolone. Libraries were constructed in a second round of multiplex PCR, after which size selection and purification were carried out. Libraries were sequenced paired-end with 100 bp reads on an Illumina HiSeq2000. SOAPnuke was used to process the raw data, removing reads that contained adapters or uncalled bases, had a mean Phred below 15, or lacked an exact match to the constant primer or identifier. High-quality paired reads were merged using COPE v1.2.5, and each unique nucleotide sequence was defined as a clonotype. MiTCR v1.1 was used to align clonotypes to the IMGT TRBV, TRBD and TRBJ reference segments. Analysis was restricted to V-J combinations with a frequency above 0.0001, which covered over 98% of repertoires. A TCS score was defined as the ratio between F50 (clonal expansion) and ExV (chaos), using BLOSUM62-based TCRdist between CDR3 peptides within each V-J. Welch's t-statistics and random forest reduced roughly 530 V-J features to 10 to 15, which were used in a naive Bayes classifier (R e1071). No statistical method was used to fix the sample size in advance, and group allocation was not hidden from the investigators. The paper reports TCR Vbeta CDR3 sequencing of roughly 140 peripheral blood samples: approximately 43 ophthalmopathy, fewer than 85 hyperthyroidism and roughly 17 progressor patients.

Sample: peripheral blood mononuclear cells (PBMCs), taken at new diagnosis, from a patient treated with antithyroid drugs. The V and J genes are TRBV7-9 and TRBJ2-7; there is no confident call for the D gene. This clonotype originated in a woman in her 30s with Graves disease. Donor details come from another sample of the same person, matched by shared clones. The nucleotide sequence reads TGTGCCAGCAGCCCGCTTTCCTACGAGCAGTACTTC. The translation is CASSPLSYEQYF.